The 12 T cell receptor beta chains below all came from one sample that was sequenced in a study of control samples from healthy donors and cancer patients (dated by TCRdb to between 2020 and 2021). The receptor library was made with the immunoSEQ multiplex PCR assay. TCRdb obtained this table from immuneACCESS and retained in-frame rearrangements with V and J assigned. These tables miss some clones; where compared with another copy, unresolved V genes account for less than half of the shortfall, and the remainder is unexplained. For this sample there are 85,000 to 100,000 clones; about 92% appear just once. The top ten clonotypes cover more than 7% of the sample. Sequencing input: blood. All receptors come from a man younger than 30 in good health.

This chain joins TRBV6-2 or TRBV6-3 and TRBJ1-1; a weak D match, TRBD1 (6 bases). The germline V gene has CDR1 MNHEY and CDR2 SVGEGT. The length of the CDR3 is 16 residues. V shed 0 bases and J shed 5 bases, with 16 bases lying between them. The CDR3 reads CASSYSPGQSGTEAFF. CDR3 bases: TGTGCCAGCAGTTACTCCCCGGGACAAAGTGGAACTGAAGCTTTCTTT.

The chain carries TRBV11-2 and TRBJ2-7, with TRBD2 as a possible D gene (5 bases). Germline CDR1 and CDR2: SGHAT and FQNNGV. V dropped 5 bases and J dropped 5 bases, with 22 bases sitting between them. The length of the CDR3 is 16 residues. In nucleotides, the CDR3 is TGTGCCAGCAGCCTCAGCGTACTAGGATCCGCGGACGAGCAGTACTTC. Translation: CASSLSVLGSADEQYF.

This chain joins TRBV6-1 and TRBJ1-3, with 8 bases identical to TRBD1. With 0 bases clipped from V and 0 bases from J, the junction kept 7 bases outside the gene matches. This CDR3 has 18 residues. Germline lookup yields CDR1 MNHNS and CDR2 SASEGT. The CDR3 nucleotides are TGTGCCAGCAGTGAAGCCTTTGGACAGGGCTACTCTGGAAACACCATATATTTT. Translated, it gives CASSEAFGQGYSGNTIYF.

This sequence joins TRBV7-2 and TRBJ2-7; 11 bases are a match to TRBD2. CDR3 length equals 15 residues. The ends lost 2 bases at V and 1 base at J; junction bases unmatched: 1. From germline, CDR1 is SGHTA and CDR2 FQGNSA. The CDR3 sequence: CASSLTSGRSYEQYF. The CDR3 DNA is TGTGCCAGCAGCTTAACTAGCGGGAGATCCTACGAGCAGTACTTC.

CDR3 nucleotide sequence: TGCGCCAGCAGCCAAGGAGCCCTCGGGACCAATCAGCCCCAGCATTTT. Translating gives CASSQGALGTNQPQHF. The rearrangement joins TRBV4-1 to TRBJ1-5; a possible D gene is TRBD1 (5 bases). CDR1 is MGHRA, CDR2 YSYEKL, per germline. The CDR3 runs to 16 residues. Trimming left V 1 base short and J 3 bases short, with 13 bases between.

This rearrangement joins TRBV27 to TRBJ1-6; D not resolved. There are 13 residues in the CDR3. Germline CDR1 MNHEY, CDR2 SMNVEV (reference sequence). Deletions cut 5 bases from V and 7 bases from J, with 9 bases between. CDR3 sequence: CASSLQRNSPLHF. The DNA of the CDR3 is TGTGCCAGCAGTCTACAGAGAAATTCACCCCTCCACTTT.

J is TRBJ2-3 and V is TRBV10-3; 7 bases agree with TRBD1. With 0 bases clipped from V and 6 bases from J, the junction kept 9 bases outside the gene matches. This CDR3 is built from 16 residues. Germline values: CDR1 ENHRY, CDR2 SYGVKD. The CDR3 coding sequence is TGTGCCATCAGTGAGTCGACTAAGGGGGCCCAGGATACGCAGTATTTT. It yields the protein CAISESTKGAQDTQYF.

The chain employs TRBV6-2 or TRBV6-3 and TRBJ2-7; TRBD1 agrees at 7 bases. CDR3 length equals 14 residues. V lost 2 bases to trimming and J lost 0 bases; unmatched junction nucleotides: 1. Germline CDR1 MNHEY, CDR2 SVGEGT. The CDR3 region is CASSYGTASYEQYF. CDR3 in DNA: TGTGCCAGCAGTTACGGGACAGCCTCCTACGAGCAGTACTTC.

This chain links TRBV6-5 with TRBJ2-2, with TRBD1 identical over 11 bases. The CDR3 loop spans 15 amino acids. With 7 bases clipped from V and 5 bases from J, the junction kept 6 bases outside the gene matches. The germline CDR1 and CDR2 sequences are MNHEY and SVGAGI. For the CDR3, the DNA is TGTGCCAGCACCTCCGGACAGGGGGCAACCGGGGAGCTGTTTTTT. Protein product: CASTSGQGATGELFF.

This clone was seen just once. CDR3 nucleotide sequence: TGTGCCATCACACCCCTAGCGAAGGAAAATCCAGATACGCAGTATTTT. It codes for CAITPLAKENPDTQYF. This chain joins TRBV28 and TRBJ2-3; TRBD2 is a possible D gene (6 bases). Per germline, CDR1 MDHEN and CDR2 SYDVKM. The CDR3 consists of 16 residues. V lost 10 bases and J 4 bases, leaving 24 bases between the germline ends.

The rearrangement joins TRBV3-1 (or the pseudogene TRBV3-2) to TRBJ2-5; the D gene is possibly TRBD1 (5 bases). Trimming removed 0 bases at V and 7 bases at J, with 9 bases between. The CDR3 is made up of 13 amino acids. The germline CDR1 and CDR2 sequences are LGHDT and YNNKEL (reference sequence). The CDR3 loop is CASSQERGRTQYF. The CDR3 bases are TGTGCCAGCAGCCAAGAAAGGGGTCGGACCCAGTACTTC.

In DNA form, the CDR3 reads TGTGCCTGGAGTGTTGGAGGTCGAAGCTCCTACGAGCAGTACTTC. The encoded protein is CAWSVGGRSSYEQYF. The rearrangement uses TRBV30 and TRBJ2-7, with D possibly matching TRBD2 (5 bases). CDR3 length: 15 amino acids. Germline CDR1 GTSNPN, CDR2 SVGIG (reference sequence). Deletions cut 0 bases from V and 0 bases from J, with 12 bases between. Full variable domain (missing parts from reference TRBV30 and TRBJ2-7): SQTIHQWPATLVQPVGSPLSLECTVEGTSNPNLYWYRQAAGRGLQLLFYSVGIGQISSEVPQNLSASRPQDRQFILSSKKLLLSDSGFYLCAWSVGGRSSYEQYFGPGTRLTVT.